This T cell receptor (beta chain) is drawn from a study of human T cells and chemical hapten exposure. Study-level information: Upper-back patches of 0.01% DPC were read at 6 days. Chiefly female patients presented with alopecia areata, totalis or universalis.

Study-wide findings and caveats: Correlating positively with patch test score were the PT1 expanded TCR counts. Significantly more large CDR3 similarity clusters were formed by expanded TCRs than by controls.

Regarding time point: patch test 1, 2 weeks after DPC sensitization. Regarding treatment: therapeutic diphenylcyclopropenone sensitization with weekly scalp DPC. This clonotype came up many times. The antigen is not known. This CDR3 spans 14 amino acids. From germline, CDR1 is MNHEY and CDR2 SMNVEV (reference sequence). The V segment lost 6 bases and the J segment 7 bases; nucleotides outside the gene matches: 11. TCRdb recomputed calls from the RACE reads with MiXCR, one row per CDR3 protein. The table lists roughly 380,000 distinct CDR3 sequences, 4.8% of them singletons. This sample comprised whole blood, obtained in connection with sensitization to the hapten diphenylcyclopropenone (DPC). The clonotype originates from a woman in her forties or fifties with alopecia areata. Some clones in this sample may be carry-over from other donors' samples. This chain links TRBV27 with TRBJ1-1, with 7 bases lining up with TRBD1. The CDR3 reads CASSPISAGGEAFF. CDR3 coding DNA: TGTGCCAGCAGCCCGATAAGCGCAGGGGGTGAAGCTTTCTTT.